The T cell receptor beta chain described here comes from a study of blood T cell repertoires in COVID-19. Study-level information: COVID-19 samples collected from the United States, Italy and Spain covered acute and convalescent phases.

Profiling relied on immunoSEQ multiplex PCR, and the TCRdb table lists in-frame clones only, not all of them. This table has about 160,000 clones, about 80% appearing once. Across 20 to 25 US areas, participants ranged in age from 18 to 89 years. The clonotype was recovered from a woman aged 55 to 70 who had recovered from COVID-19. The specimen sequenced was PBMCs or T cells enriched from blood (not recorded which).

The CDR3 protein is CASSLDRSHEQYF. The CDR3 bases are TGTGCCAGCAGCTTAGACAGGTCCCACGAGCAGTACTTC. J is TRBJ2-7 and V is TRBV7-9; perhaps TRBD1 as D (5 bases). The CDR3 sequence is 13 residues long. From germline, CDR1 is SEHNR and CDR2 FQNEAQ (reference sequence). The V and J ends lost 1 base and 5 bases respectively, with 9 bases between them.